The next 5 T cell receptor beta chains were all read from a single sample in a study of blood T cell repertoires in COVID-19. Some clones are missing from TCRdb's copy, which holds only in-frame ones; the method was immunoSEQ multiplex PCR. This sample carries under 500,000 clones, approximately 92% of them seen once, and the ten largest clones take more than 0.95%. The specimen sequenced was PBMCs or T cells enriched from blood (not recorded which). These receptors were obtained from a man aged 25 to 40 who had recovered from COVID-19.

This chain uses TRBV30 with TRBJ2-3; TRBD2 matches 7 bases. CDR3 length: 15 amino acids. J lost 4 bases, V lost 1 base, and 8 bases had no gene match. Germline V lookup: CDR1 GTSNPN, CDR2 SVGIG (reference sequence). The CDR3 reads CAWSGGLGVADTQYF. The DNA of the CDR3 is TGTGCCTGGAGTGGCGGACTAGGGGTCGCAGATACGCAGTATTTT.

The chain has TRBV6-6 and TRBJ1-1, with D perhaps TRBD1 (5 bases). Trimming pared 2 bases from V and 4 bases from J, leaving 8 bases between. The CDR3 has 13 residues. Per the germline V gene, CDR1 is MNHNY and CDR2 is SVGAGI (reference sequence). The CDR3 here is CASSYGGTTEAFF. The CDR3 nucleotides are TGTGCCAGCAGTTACGGAGGGACCACTGAAGCTTTCTTT.

V usage is TRBV9 and J usage is TRBJ1-2; TRBD1 agrees at 9 bases. CDR3 size: 15 residues. V lost 0 bases, J lost 8 bases, and 8 bases stayed unmatched. Germline V gene data show CDR1 as SGDLS and CDR2 as YYNGEE. CDR3 protein: CASSVADRGSAGYTF. CDR3 DNA: TGTGCCAGCAGCGTAGCTGACAGGGGGTCTGCCGGCTACACCTTC. The full variable domain, its missing parts supplied by reference TRBV9 and TRBJ1-2, is DSGVTQTPKHLITATGQRVTLRCSPRSGDLSVYWYQQSLDQGLQFLIQYYNGEERAKGNILERFSAQQFPDLHSELNLSSLELGDSALYFCASSVADRGSAGYTFGSGTRLTVV.

This clone was detected once. The rearrangement joins TRBV2 to TRBJ1-2, with 7 nucleotides matching TRBD1. In germline, CDR1 is SNHLY, CDR2 FYNNEI. This CDR3 has 13 amino acids. V was clipped by 6 bases and J by 8 bases; unmatched bases: 9. CDR3 protein: CASSPGQVRGYTF. CDR3 DNA sequence: TGTGCCAGCAGCCCCGGACAGGTGCGGGGCTACACCTTC.

J is TRBJ2-7 and V is TRBV2; 8 nucleotides match TRBD1. The germline V gene encodes CDR1 SNHLY and CDR2 FYNNEI. V lost 7 bases to trimming and J lost 7 bases; unmatched junction nucleotides: 9. CDR3 length equals 13 residues. The CDR3 region is CASMSQGAREQYF. The CDR3 region has the DNA TGTGCCAGCATGAGTCAGGGGGCGCGAGAGCAGTACTTC.